These T cell receptor beta chains were read from a single sample in a study of human T cells and chemical hapten exposure. TCRdb recomputed calls from the RACE reads with MiXCR, one row per CDR3 protein. The table lists some 30,000 distinct CDR3 sequences, almost 6% of them singletons. Sample: whole blood, taken in connection with sensitization to the hapten diphenylcyclopropenone (DPC). These receptors all stem from a man in his thirties or forties with alopecia areata. Some clones in this sample may be carry-over from other donors' samples. Both conserved end residues are part of each CDR3.

cdr3_aa,v_call
CASSRAAGVADTQYF,TRBV6-1
CSVRQGFDTGELFF,TRBV29-1
CASRGGYGYTF,TRBV6-5
CASSERSLQETQYF,TRBV2
CASSLDRVIDEQFF,TRBV5-1
CASSGQETQYF,TRBV5-6
CASSLRLAGLSYEQYF,TRBV3-1
CASNLAGSRSEAFF,TRBV25-1
CASSEFSSYNEQFF,TRBV10-1
CASSFSDDGEQFF,TRBV12-3/TRBV12-4
CASSPSDHYNEQFF,TRBV7-2
CASSLGRANYGYTF,TRBV3-1
CASSARDGNEKLFF,TRBV19
CASSPSFRQGAANYGYTF,TRBV9
CASSLPAGPTDTQYF,TRBV23-1
CAIRPQETQYF,TRBV6-1
CASAQGSSTDTQYF,TRBV7-2
CASSSRSGGRPDTQYF,TRBV6-5
CASSLMAGDGYTF,TRBV12-3/TRBV12-4
CASSMVFLETQYF,TRBV19
CASSALESNQPQHF,TRBV7-2
CASSQVVGLAGERPNTGELFF,TRBV14
CSVLGSSGTGVSGANVLTF,TRBV29-1
CASSLASPGQGAEAFF,TRBV11-3
CASSTTGTDTQYF,TRBV19
CASSFVGINQPQHF,TRBV27
CASSLSDTYEQYF,TRBV7-2
CSARDSLAGANIQYF,TRBV20-1
CASSSRPLQYEQYF,TRBV6-5
CASSQAETGPYEQYF,TRBV4-1
CASFPGLNTEAFF,TRBV12-3/TRBV12-4
CASSSWTGSTGELFF,TRBV6-2/TRBV6-3
CASSLGQIGEKLFF,TRBV7-9
CSDRDGYGYTF,TRBV29-1
CASRHLGREAYNEQFF,TRBV27
CASSLEPLNTEAFF,TRBV12-3/TRBV12-4
CASSAHGNQPQHF,TRBV6-2/TRBV6-3
CSARALSSGSNEQFF,TRBV20-1
CASSLNEGVRGYTF,TRBV27
CASSTRTGAGETQYF,TRBV27
CASSLAGLAGGPRTDTQYF,TRBV7-2
CSAREPGWQETQYF,TRBV20-1
CASSEYILGTSGGRETQYF,TRBV25-1
CASSPRTGAYNEQFF,TRBV27